This TCR beta chain comes out of a study of T cell repertoires in cytomegalovirus infection. Background on the study: CMV infection and matching HLA type were both indicated by public TCR beta signatures.

CDR3 length: 14 amino acids. Deletions cut 4 bases from V and 5 bases from J, with 15 bases between. Germline V gene sequence: CDR1 SGHVT, CDR2 SQSDAQ. Note on this clonotype: Antigen specificity is unknown.

TCRdb recomputed calls from the reads with MiXCR, one row per CDR3 protein. The sample lists hundreds of thousands of distinct CDR3 sequences, around 30% occurring once. The chain has TRBV7-4 and TRBJ2-7; a weak D match, TRBD1 (6 bases). This clonotype was obtained from a human donor in good health (CMV status not recorded). Some clones in this sample may be carry-over from other donors' samples. Sample: cultured CD8+ T cells from PBMCs, taken from culture after CMV antigen stimulation. This CDR3 is CASSSDRSRDEQYF. The CDR3 nucleotides are TGTGCCAGCAGCTCCGACAGGAGTCGGGACGAGCAGTACTTC.